What follows are 11 T cell receptor beta chains derived from one specimen sequenced in a study of Graves' ophthalmopathy and Graves' hyperthyroidism. RNA transcripts were the template, and TCR beta CDR3 regions were amplified from them. Second-round multiplex PCR came after a first-round RT-PCR that employed HTBI primers. TCRdb re-derived calls from the multiplex PCR reads in MiXCR, one entry per CDR3 protein. The table includes about 480,000 distinct CDR3 sequences, 13% to 15% detected once. The source material was blood. The receptors shown here come from a woman younger than 45 with Graves' ophthalmopathy.

In its sample, this clonotype was seen a few times. V gene TRBV12-3 or TRBV12-4 combines with J gene TRBJ1-5; tentatively, D is TRBD1 (6 bases). V shed 6 bases and J shed 4 bases, with 22 bases lying between them. The CDR3 length is 17 residues. DNA of the CDR3: TGTGCCAGCAGCAAAAACGCCCTCGACAGGCTTAATCAGCCCCAGCATTTT. This sequence encodes CASSKNALDRLNQPQHF.

This clonotype has a count of ten or more. This chain connects TRBV30 to TRBJ1-1; TRBD1 agrees at 7 bases. CDR3 length: 14 amino acids. Trimming took 5 bases from V and 1 from J; bases not matched to a gene: 7. The germline V gene has CDR1 GTSNPN and CDR2 SVGIG (reference sequence). The CDR3 nucleotides read TGTGCCTGGGCCTCGGGACAGCAGAACACTGAAGCTTTCTTT. Encoded protein: CAWASGQQNTEAFF. The variable domain in full, with the rest retrieved from reference TRBV30 and TRBJ1-1, is SQTIHQWPATLVQPVGSPLSLECTVEGTSNPNLYWYRQAAGRGLQLLFYSVGIGQISSEVPQNLSASRPQDRQFILSSKKLLLSDSGFYLCAWASGQQNTEAFFGQGTRLTVV.

There are many counts of this clonotype. The chain is built from TRBV12-3 or TRBV12-4 and TRBJ2-2; the D is unclear. V was trimmed by 5 bases and J by 5 bases, leaving 12 bases between them. The CDR3 is made up of 14 amino acids. The CDR3 loop reads CASSPRTSTGELFF. The CDR3 DNA sequence: TGTGCCAGCAGTCCGAGGACGTCGACCGGGGAGCTGTTTTTT.

This clonotype was counted many times. The chain recombines TRBV14 with TRBJ2-5; 11 nucleotides agree with TRBD2. From germline, CDR1 is SGHDN and CDR2 FVKESK. V was clipped by 2 bases and J by 2 bases; unmatched bases: 4. The CDR3 consists of 16 residues. The CDR3 DNA follows: TGTGCCAGCAGCCAAACCAGACTAGCGGGGCAAGAGACCCAGTACTTC. Its translation: CASSQTRLAGQETQYF.

J is TRBJ2-5 and V is TRBV20-1; perhaps TRBD1 as D (5 bases). CDR3 length equals 13 residues. V lost 2 bases, J lost 5 bases, and 12 bases lay in between. Germline V gene sequence: CDR1 DFQATT, CDR2 SNEGSKA (reference sequence). CDR3 sequence: CSARMAGSETQYF. Written as DNA, the CDR3 is TGCAGTGCTAGAATGGCAGGGTCGGAGACCCAGTACTTC.

The chain is built from TRBV30 and TRBJ1-1; the D is unclear. CDR3 length: 11 amino acids. CDR1 and CDR2 from the germline V gene are GTSNPN and SVGIG (reference sequence). Between the trimmed V and J ends, which lost 2 bases and 7 bases, there was a span of 8 bases. In DNA, the CDR3 is TGTGCCTGGAGTCCACAAGATGAAGCTTTCTTT. Amino acid sequence: CAWSPQDEAFF.

Here the CDR3 reads CASSGGETTDTQYF. CDR3 DNA: TGTGCCAGCAGTGGGGGGGAGACCACAGATACGCAGTATTTT. The gene calls are TRBV25-1 and TRBJ2-3, with D perhaps matching TRBD2 (6 bases). Per germline, CDR1 MGHDK and CDR2 SYGVNS. Between the trimmed V and J ends, which lost 4 bases and 2 bases, there was a span of 10 bases. This CDR3 has 14 amino acids.

The sample holds many counts of this clonotype. The rearrangement joins TRBV28 to TRBJ2-4, with a possible D match to TRBD1 (5 bases). CDR3 size: 13 residues. Per germline, CDR1 MDHEN and CDR2 SYDVKM. The ends were cut back, 6 bases at V and 8 bases at J, with 14 bases in the middle. CDR3 DNA: TGTGCCAGCAGGGGAAGCAACAGGTACATTCAGTACTTC. Protein sequence: CASRGSNRYIQYF.

J is TRBJ2-7 and V is TRBV3-1; 15 positions match TRBD2. Germline loops: CDR1 LGHDT, CDR2 YNNKEL (reference sequence). This CDR3 spans 17 amino acids. Germline trimming cut 8 bases from V and 6 bases from J; bases unmatched to any gene: 14. The CDR3 bases are TGTGCCAGCCGGCACCGAGGACTAGCGGGGGGGCCAGGCGAGCAGTACTTC. This codes for CASRHRGLAGGPGEQYF.

Ten or more counts support this clonotype. The gene calls are TRBV11-2 and TRBJ2-2; the match to TRBD2 covers 7 bases. In germline, CDR1 is SGHAT, CDR2 FQNNGV. The CDR3 runs to 16 residues. V lost 4 bases, J lost 0 bases, and 5 bases stayed unmatched. The chain's CDR3 is CASSSASGSNTGELFF. The CDR3 nucleotides are TGTGCCAGCAGCTCTGCTAGCGGATCGAACACCGGGGAGCTGTTTTTT.

Ten or more counts support this clonotype. The V gene is TRBV19, the J gene TRBJ1-1; a weak D match, TRBD1 (5 bases). Germline loops: CDR1 LNHDA, CDR2 SQIVND (reference sequence). This CDR3 is 16 amino acids long. The V gene lost 7 bases and the J gene lost 4 bases, with 22 bases spanning the gap. The CDR3 DNA reads as TGTGCCAGTAAGCGGGCAGGGATGTTTTCAGGCACTGAAGCTTTCTTT. Protein: CASKRAGMFSGTEAFF. Based on the CDR3 plus reference TRBV19 and TRBJ1-1, the full variable domain is DGGITQSPKYLFRKEGQNVTLSCEQNLNHDAMYWYRQDPGQGLRLIYYSQIVNDFQKGDIAEGYSVSREKKESFPLTVTSAQKNPTAFYLCASKRAGMFSGTEAFFGQGTRLTVV.